Shown below are 28 T cell receptor beta chains from a single sample sequenced in a study of blood T cell repertoires in COVID-19. The method was immunoSEQ multiplex PCR; TCRdb's version includes in-frame clones alone and lacks a portion of them. The table lists 300,000 to 400,000 clones, under 95% of them singletons. The sample taken for sequencing was peripheral blood. These receptor sequences come from a woman aged 18-30 years who had recovered from COVID-19.

The V and J genes are TRBV4-3 and TRBJ2-1, with TRBD2 identical over 13 bases. Trimming removed 0 bases from V and 5 bases from J; junction bases left unmatched: 4. Germline V gene sequence: CDR1 LGHNA, CDR2 YSLEER. The CDR3 extends over 17 amino acids. The CDR3 region is CASSQELGTSGNNEQFF. CDR3 coding DNA: TGCGCCAGCAGCCAAGAATTGGGGACTAGCGGGAACAATGAGCAGTTCTTC.

V and J are TRBV12-3 or TRBV12-4 and TRBJ2-1; maybe TRBD1 (6 bases). Between the trimmed V and J ends, which lost 6 bases and 4 bases, there was a span of 10 bases. The CDR3 loop spans 13 amino acids. The CDR3 DNA follows: TGTGCCAGCAGCACAGGGCCGTACAATGAGCAGTTCTTC. Its translation is CASSTGPYNEQFF.

The gene calls are TRBV24-1 and TRBJ2-1; possible D gene TRBD1, 5 bases. The CDR3 spans 18 residues. Trimming shortened V by 10 bases and J by 3 bases, and 27 bases separated the two germline ends. Germline V lookup: CDR1 KGHDR, CDR2 SFDVKD. The CDR3 DNA reads as TGTGCCACATTTGACAGCGTCACCGGTCCTCACCACTACAATGAGCAGTTCTTC. Amino acid sequence: CATFDSVTGPHHYNEQFF.

The CDR3 here is CASSKALWTSGWGSGFCLYEQYV. CDR3 coding DNA: TGTGCCAGCAGCAAAGCGCTTTGGACTAGCGGCTGGGGATCTGGGTTTTGTCTCTACGAGCAGTACGTC. The chain carries TRBV21-1 and TRBJ2-7; the table's D call of TRBD2 was not tested on the DNA. TRBV21-1 has pseudogene status. This CDR3 contains 23 residues.

This clone has only one observation. This chain connects TRBV4-2 to TRBJ1-5, with 10 bases lining up with TRBD1. CDR3 length equals 15 residues. The V gene's germline CDR1 is LGHNA and CDR2 YNFKEQ. V was pared by 4 bases and J by 4 bases, with 4 bases of the junction left unmatched. The CDR3 nucleotides are TGTGCCAGCAGCCTACGGACAGGGGGGAATCAGCCCCAGCATTTT. Translating gives CASSLRTGGNQPQHF.

V gene TRBV29-1 combines with J gene TRBJ1-1; 10 bases line up with TRBD1. V gave up 7 bases and J gave up 4 bases; unmatched junction bases: 3. From germline, CDR1 is SQVTM and CDR2 ANQGSEA. This CDR3 contains 12 residues. The CDR3 loop reads CSADRGFTEAFF. CDR3 sequence (DNA): TGCAGCGCGGACAGGGGGTTCACTGAAGCTTTCTTT.

The gene calls are TRBV28 and TRBJ1-2, with D maybe TRBD1 (6 bases). Between the trimmed V and J ends, which lost 10 bases and 8 bases, there was a span of 14 bases. Germline loops: CDR1 MDHEN, CDR2 SYDVKM. The CDR3 extends over 11 amino acids. CDR3 loop: CANRDSSGYTF. CDR3 nucleotide sequence: TGTGCCAACAGGGACTCGAGCGGCTACACCTTC.

The chain uses TRBV5-1 and TRBJ2-3, with TRBD2 matching 10 bases. Per germline, CDR1 SGHRS and CDR2 YFSETQ. The CDR3 runs 16 residues. J lost 0 bases, V lost 2 bases, and 3 bases had no gene match. The DNA for the CDR3 is TGCGCCAGCAGCTTAGGACTAGCGGCTAGCACAGATACGCAGTATTTT. It specifies CASSLGLAASTDTQYF.

The rearrangement links TRBV7-8 to TRBJ1-1, with D possibly being TRBD1 (6 bases). V shed 5 bases and J shed 7 bases, with 17 bases lying between them. There are 14 residues in the CDR3. Germline V CDR1 and CDR2: SGHVS, FQNEAQ. CDR3 nucleotides: TGTGCCAGCAGCCCGACCACCCGACAGGTTGAAGCTTTCTTT. It codes for CASSPTTRQVEAFF. The whole variable domain, filled in from reference TRBV7-8 and TRBJ1-1, reads GAGVSQSPRYKVAKRGQDVALRCDPISGHVSLFWYQQALGQGPEFLTYFQNEAQLDKSGLPSDRFFAERPEGSVSTLKIQRTQQEDSAVYLCASSPTTRQVEAFFGQGTRLTVV.

The V gene is TRBV30, the J gene TRBJ1-3, with 7 bases aligning to TRBD1. The CDR3 spans 14 residues. Germline CDR1 reads GTSNPN; CDR2 reads SVGIG (reference sequence). J was trimmed by 2 bases and V by 2 bases; bases with no gene match: 3. DNA for the CDR3: TGTGCCTGGAGTAGTCAGGGGGCTGGAAACACCATATATTTT. Its translation is CAWSSQGAGNTIYF.

This chain links TRBV7-2 with TRBJ2-3; 7 positions match TRBD2. The CDR3 spans 16 residues. Germline V CDR1 and CDR2: SGHTA, FQGNSA. Losses at the gene ends were 4 bases for V and 3 bases for J; bases not matched to a gene: 10. The chain's CDR3 is CASSSRSGMSTDTQYF. The CDR3 nucleotides are TGTGCCAGCAGCTCCCGCAGCGGGATGTCTACAGATACGCAGTATTTT.

This sequence joins TRBV11-2 and TRBJ1-4; 9 bases map to TRBD1. The V gene end was trimmed by 3 bases and the J gene end by 2 bases; junction bases not matched to a gene: 7. This CDR3 contains 17 residues. Germline lookup yields CDR1 SGHAT and CDR2 FQNNGV. CDR3 nucleotide sequence: TGTGCCAGCAGCTTTACAGGGGGCGCTTCCACTAATGAAAAACTGTTTTTT. It translates to CASSFTGGASTNEKLFF.

CDR3 bases: TGTGCCAGCTCACCATCGGCAGGGGGCAACACCGGGGAGCTGTTTTTT. Translated: CASSPSAGGNTGELFF. The chain employs TRBV18 and TRBJ2-2, with 8 bases aligning to TRBD1. This CDR3 comprises 16 residues. Germline CDR1 KGHSH, CDR2 LQKENI. Unmatched junction bases numbered 4, after V lost 2 bases and J lost 2 bases.

CDR3 amino acids: CASSESTGLREQFF. CDR3 DNA: TGTGCCAGCAGTGAGTCGACAGGCCTCAGGGAGCAGTTCTTC. The V gene is TRBV6-4, the J gene TRBJ2-1; tentatively, D is TRBD1 (6 bases). This CDR3 region has 14 residues. Trimming pared 3 bases from V and 10 bases from J, leaving 16 bases between. Germline values: CDR1 MRHNA, CDR2 SNTAGT.

The chain recombines TRBV29-1 with TRBJ1-4; TRBD1 agrees at 8 bases. The J segment lost 5 bases and the V segment lost 3 bases, leaving 8 bases of the junction unmatched. In germline, CDR1 is SQVTM, CDR2 ANQGSEA. The CDR3 is 15 amino acids. CDR3 residues: CSVDPAGTGNEKLFF. CDR3 DNA sequence: TGCAGCGTTGATCCCGCGGGGACAGGCAATGAAAAACTGTTTTTT. The entire variable domain, with the rest obtained from reference TRBV29-1 and TRBJ1-4, is as follows: SAVISQKPSRDICQRGTSLTIQCQVDSQVTMMFWYRQQPGQSLTLIATANQGSEATYESGFVIDKFPISRPNLTFSTLTVSNMSPEDSSIYLCSVDPAGTGNEKLFFGSGTQLSVL.

The V gene is TRBV12-3 or TRBV12-4, the J gene TRBJ2-7, with a weak D call TRBD1 (5 bases). The V end was cut by 7 bases, the J end by 7 bases, with 17 bases between. The length of the CDR3 is 13 residues. The CDR3 spells CASTGDSSGEQYV. The CDR3 DNA sequence: TGTGCCAGCACCGGTGACAGTAGTGGGGAGCAGTACGTC.

The chain combines TRBV6-5 with TRBJ1-1; 8 nucleotides align to TRBD1. Germline CDR1 and CDR2: MNHEY and SVGAGI. CDR3 length: 15 amino acids. Germline trimming cut 5 bases from V and 4 bases from J; bases unmatched to any gene: 9. The CDR3 sequence: CASSPRGLRGTEAFF. The CDR3 region has the DNA TGTGCCAGCAGTCCCAGGGGGCTTCGAGGCACTGAAGCTTTCTTT.

This chain joins TRBV7-9 and TRBJ2-5, with D tentatively TRBD2 (7 bases). This CDR3 is 16 amino acids long. From germline, CDR1 is SEHNR and CDR2 FQNEAQ (reference sequence). Trimming pared 4 bases from V and 5 bases from J, leaving 20 bases between. The CDR3 DNA is TGTGCCAGCAGCTCCCCAGGGGCGGGAGTAAGGGAGACCCAGTACTTC. It codes for CASSSPGAGVRETQYF.

This CDR3 reads CASSQRLAGVLETQYF. The CDR3 bases are TGTGCCAGCAGCCAAAGACTAGCGGGAGTTTTGGAGACCCAGTACTTC. The genes are TRBV7-2 and TRBJ2-5, with 12 bases aligning to TRBD2. Trimming took 5 bases from V and 5 from J; bases not matched to a gene: 9. This CDR3 spans 16 amino acids. Germline assignment: CDR1 SGHTA and CDR2 FQGNSA.

The chain is built from TRBV4-1 and TRBJ1-1; D not resolved. Germline V lookup: CDR1 MGHRA, CDR2 YSYEKL. This CDR3 region has 14 residues. Trimming left V 8 bases short and J 5 bases short, with 18 bases between. CDR3 amino acids: CASSPVGVGTEAFF. CDR3 DNA sequence: TGCGCCAGCTCCCCCGTCGGGGTTGGGACTGAAGCTTTCTTT.

The chain links TRBV7-2 to TRBJ1-5; TRBD1 matches at 11 bases. The CDR3 is made up of 15 amino acids. Germline V CDR1 and CDR2: SGHTA, FQGNSA. Trimming removed 4 bases from V and 6 bases from J; junction bases left unmatched: 5. The CDR3 spells CASSSTGTGGQPQHF. The DNA for the CDR3 is TGTGCCAGCAGCTCCACCGGGACAGGGGGTCAGCCCCAGCATTTT.

The chain links TRBV12-3 or TRBV12-4 to TRBJ2-5; D is undetermined. There are 13 residues in the CDR3. V lost 7 bases and J 5 bases, leaving 14 bases between the germline ends. The CDR3 is CASKGRMGETQYF. The CDR3 DNA reads TGTGCCAGCAAAGGCAGGATGGGTGAGACCCAGTACTTC.

This chain uses TRBV19 with TRBJ2-7; no firm D call. CDR3 length equals 14 residues. With 4 bases removed from V and 7 bases from J, the gap between germline ends came to 17 bases. Germline CDR1 LNHDA, CDR2 SQIVND (reference sequence). The CDR3 DNA reads TGTGCCAGTAGTAAATTTGGGCCCTCTGCTGAGCAGTACGTC. This translates into CASSKFGPSAEQYV.

The J gene is TRBJ1-5, the V gene TRBV28; unclear D gene. V was trimmed by 3 bases and J by 0 bases, leaving 9 bases between them. The CDR3 runs 15 residues. From germline, CDR1 is MDHEN and CDR2 SYDVKM. The CDR3 DNA sequence: TGTGCCAGCAGTTTGAACAGCTATAGCAATCAGCCCCAGCATTTT. It is translated as CASSLNSYSNQPQHF. Full variable domain (outside the CDR3, taken from reference TRBV28 and TRBJ1-5): DVKVTQSSRYLVKRTGEKVFLECVQDMDHENMFWYRQDPGLGLRLIYFSYDVKMKEKGDIPEGYSVSREKKERFSLILESASTNQTSMYLCASSLNSYSNQPQHFGDGTRLSIL.

This clone occurred a few times. This chain uses TRBV5-1 with TRBJ2-2; 8 positions agree with TRBD1. Trimming took 4 bases from V and 1 from J; bases not matched to a gene: 6. Germline V gene lookup returns CDR1 SGHRS and CDR2 YFSETQ. This CDR3 contains 16 residues. The CDR3 loop is CASSPGGTGNTGELFF. DNA of the CDR3: TGCGCCAGCAGCCCCGGCGGGACAGGGAACACCGGGGAGCTGTTTTTT.

The J gene is TRBJ1-1, the V gene TRBV6-1; D possibly corresponds to TRBD1 (6 bases). Deletions cut 3 bases from V and 8 bases from J, with 22 bases between. The CDR3 has 16 residues. CDR1 MNHNS and CDR2 SASEGT come from the germline V gene. The CDR3 nucleotides read TGTGCCAGCAGTGATGCGGGGGCGCAGTGGGTAGGGGAAGCTTTCTTT. Translating it yields CASSDAGAQWVGEAFF.

V is TRBV6-2 or TRBV6-3 and J is TRBJ2-1; 8 bases line up with TRBD1. Trimming removed 0 bases from V and 8 bases from J; junction bases left unmatched: 0. The germline V gene has CDR1 MNHEY and CDR2 SVGEGT. The CDR3 sequence is 13 residues long. The CDR3 nucleotides are TGTGCCAGCAGTTACTCCAGGGGGCATGAGCAGTTCTTC. Amino acids: CASSYSRGHEQFF.

The chain links TRBV6-5 to TRBJ1-4, with D perhaps TRBD1 (6 bases). There are 14 residues in the CDR3. V was trimmed by 8 bases and J by 4 bases, leaving 14 bases between them. Germline CDR1 and CDR2: MNHEY and SVGAGI. As DNA, the CDR3 is TGTGCCAGCGGAGGGGGACTATATAATGAAAAACTGTTTTTT. Protein product: CASGGGLYNEKLFF.